A selection of T cell receptor beta chains follows, all from one sample in a study of blood T cell repertoires in COVID-19. Only in-frame clones appear in the TCRdb table, and some are missing; sequencing was by immunoSEQ multiplex PCR. The sample contains about 180,000 clones, about 79% of which appear only once. Sequenced material: PBMCs or T cells enriched from blood (not recorded which). The source of these receptors is a man aged 45-65 years who had recovered from COVID-19. Each CDR3 is given with its conserved first and last residue. The D gene is left open where the match is weak. Clone size appears in some rows only: once, few, many, or a class for an expanded clone.

TRBJ1-2 TRBV9 NA NA TGTGCCAGCACTATCGGACAGAACTATGGCTACACCTTC CASTIGQNYGYTF
TRBJ2-5 TRBV27 few TRBD2 TGTGCCAGCACTGCCGGGGGGAGCATACAAGAGACCCAGTACTTC CASTAGGSIQETQYF
TRBJ2-7 TRBV5-8 NA TRBD2 TGTGCCACCCGGGCTAGCGGGCATTGGGAGCAGTACTTC CATRASGHWEQYF
TRBJ1-1 TRBV14 NA TRBD1 TGTGCCAGCAGCCAAGCAGGAGTGGGACAGAAAGCTTTCTTT CASSQAGVGQKAFF
TRBJ1-2 TRBV3-1/TRBV3-2 NA NA TGTGCCAGCAGCCGTGAGGCAGGGGCTAACTATGGCTACACCTTC CASSREAGANYGYTF
TRBJ1-5 TRBV2 NA TRBD1 TGTGCCAGCAGTCTCTGGACAGGTAGCAATCAGCCCCAGCATTTT CASSLWTGSNQPQHF
TRBJ1-2 TRBV2 few NA TGTGCCAGCAGTGAAGGCGGGTACTATGGCTACACCTTC CASSEGGYYGYTF
TRBJ2-2 TRBV28 NA NA TGTGCCAGCAGTAAGGGGCCCGGGGAGCTGTTTTTT CASSKGPGELFF
TRBJ1-6 TRBV10-2 NA TRBD1 TGCGCCAGCTCCCGGGACAGAATGACTTCACCCCTCCACTTT CASSRDRMTSPLHF
TRBJ2-7 TRBV7-6 NA NA TGTGCCAGCAGCCATTTGGGCAGGGAGCAGTACTTC CASSHLGREQYF
TRBJ1-6 TRBV2 NA TRBD1 TGTGCCAGCAGGGTCATCGGGACAGGAGATTCACCCCTCCACTTT CASRVIGTGDSPLHF
TRBJ1-2 TRBV15 NA TRBD1 TGTGCCACCAGCAGGCCGGGACAGGGCCTCTATGGCTACACCTTC CATSRPGQGLYGYTF
TRBJ1-5 TRBV6-5 NA NA TGTGCCAGCAGTAACCAACAGGGTCAGCAGCCCCAGCATTTT CASSNQQGQQPQHF
TRBJ2-5 TRBV3-1/TRBV3-2 NA TRBD2 TGTGCCAGCAGCCCGACTAGCGTGGAGACCCAGTACTTC CASSPTSVETQYF
TRBJ2-2 TRBV19 NA NA TGTGCCAGTAGTTACAGGGTAGACGGGGAGCTGTTTTTT CASSYRVDGELFF
TRBJ2-3 TRBV5-4 NA TRBD2 TGTGCCATGGCGAGGGGAGGGGAGGGTACGCAGTATTTT CAMARGGEGTQYF
TRBJ1-5 TRBV27 NA TRBD1 TGTGCCAGCAGACCCCAGAGACAGGGTCTGGTTCAGCCCCAGCATTTT CASRPQRQGLVQPQHF
TRBJ1-2 TRBV30 NA TRBD1 TGTGCCTGGGTACCGGGACAGGGGCCCTATGGCTACACCTTC CAWVPGQGPYGYTF
TRBJ1-5 TRBV28 few NA TGTGCCAGCAGCCCGATGCGGGGGCGCAATCAGCCCCAGCATTTT CASSPMRGRNQPQHF
TRBJ2-1 TRBV19 NA TRBD2 TGTGCCAGTAGTATATATCGGCAAGCGGGGCGCGTTGATGAGCAGTTCTTC CASSIYRQAGRVDEQFF
TRBJ2-7 TRBV6-5 NA TRBD2 TGTGCCAGCAGTAAGTCGGGACTAGCGGGGGAGCAGTACTTC CASSKSGLAGEQYF
TRBJ2-3 TRBV5-1 NA NA TGCGCCAGCAGCTCGATACAGGTCAACACGGGAGATACGCAGTATTTT CASSSIQVNTGDTQYF
TRBJ1-1 TRBV27 once NA TGTGCCAGCAGTTTATTGCTGGGGGTAGATCGGGGGACTGAAGCTTTCTTT CASSLLLGVDRGTEAFF
TRBJ2-7 TRBV2 NA TRBD1 TGTGCCAGCAGGAGGGGACAGGGATACGAGCAGTACTTC CASRRGQGYEQYF
TRBJ2-7 TRBV19 NA TRBD2 TGTGCCAGTAGTACTCTAGCGGGGGGATTGTACGAGCAGTACTTC CASSTLAGGLYEQYF
TRBJ1-4 TRBV2 NA NA TGTGCCATCCAAAAGCGGCAGAGGAATGAAAAACTGTTTTTT CAIQKRQRNEKLFF
TRBJ2-1 TRBV2 NA TRBD2 TGTGCCAGCAAAAAGGGCGGGGGGAGGTACAATGAGCAGTTCTTC CASKKGGGRYNEQFF
TRBJ1-1 TRBV2 NA TRBD1 TGTGCCAGCAGTGAAGCGCTTTATTACTCGGGACAGAGGAACACTGAAGCTTTCTTT CASSEALYYSGQRNTEAFF
TRBJ1-6 TRBV6-1 once TRBD1 TGTGCCAGCAGTGAAGCGCTATACAGGGGACTTAATTCACCCCTCCACTTT CASSEALYRGLNSPLHF
TRBJ2-3 TRBV24-1 NA TRBD2 TGTGCCACCAGTGGCCTAACTAGCGGGACTTACACAGATACGCAGTATTTT CATSGLTSGTYTDTQYF
TRBJ1-4 TRBV2 NA NA TGTGCCAGCATTCGCCAGGGAACGGGAAAACTGTTTTTT CASIRQGTGKLFF
TRBJ2-5 TRBV28 NA TRBD1 TGTGCCAGCAGTTTATTCTTGGACAGGGGTGAGACCCAGTACTTC CASSLFLDRGETQYF
TRBJ2-7 TRBV2 NA NA TGTGCCAGCAATCTGGGGGGGCCTTTCGACGAGCAGTACTTC CASNLGGPFDEQYF
TRBJ1-2 TRBV5-1 NA NA TGCGCCAGCACCCCCCGGACAGTTTCTAACTATGGCTACACCTTC CASTPRTVSNYGYTF
TRBJ2-7 TRBV29-1 NA TRBD1 TGCAGCGTTACACAGGGGGTTCCCTACGAGCAGTACTTC CSVTQGVPYEQYF
TRBJ2-5 TRBV3-1/TRBV3-2 NA TRBD2 TGTGCCAGCAGCCCCTTCTTAGCGGGGGCCGGAGAGACCCAGTACTTC CASSPFLAGAGETQYF
TRBJ1-5 TRBV2 NA NA TGTGCCAGCAGACACGACAGAACCCTTAAACAGCCCCAGCATTTT CASRHDRTLKQPQHF